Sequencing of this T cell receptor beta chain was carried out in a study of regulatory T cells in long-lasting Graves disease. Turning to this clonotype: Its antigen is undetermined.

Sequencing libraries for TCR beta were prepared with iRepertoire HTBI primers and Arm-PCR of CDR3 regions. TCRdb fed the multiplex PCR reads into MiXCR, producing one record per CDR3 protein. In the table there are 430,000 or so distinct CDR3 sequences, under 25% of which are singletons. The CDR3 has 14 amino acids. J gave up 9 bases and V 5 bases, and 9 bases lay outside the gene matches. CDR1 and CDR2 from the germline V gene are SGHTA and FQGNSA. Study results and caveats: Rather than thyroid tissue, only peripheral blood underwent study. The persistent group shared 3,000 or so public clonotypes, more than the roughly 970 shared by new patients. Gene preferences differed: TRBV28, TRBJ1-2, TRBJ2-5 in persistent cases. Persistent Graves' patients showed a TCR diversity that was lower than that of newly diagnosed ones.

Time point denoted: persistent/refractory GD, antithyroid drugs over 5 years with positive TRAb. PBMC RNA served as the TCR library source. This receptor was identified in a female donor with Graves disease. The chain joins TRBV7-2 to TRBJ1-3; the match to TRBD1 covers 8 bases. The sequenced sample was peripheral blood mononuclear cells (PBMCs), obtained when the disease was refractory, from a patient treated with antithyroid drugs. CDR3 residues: CASSIPGQGSTIYF. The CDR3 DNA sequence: TGTGCCAGCAGCATACCTGGACAGGGATCCACCATATATTTT.